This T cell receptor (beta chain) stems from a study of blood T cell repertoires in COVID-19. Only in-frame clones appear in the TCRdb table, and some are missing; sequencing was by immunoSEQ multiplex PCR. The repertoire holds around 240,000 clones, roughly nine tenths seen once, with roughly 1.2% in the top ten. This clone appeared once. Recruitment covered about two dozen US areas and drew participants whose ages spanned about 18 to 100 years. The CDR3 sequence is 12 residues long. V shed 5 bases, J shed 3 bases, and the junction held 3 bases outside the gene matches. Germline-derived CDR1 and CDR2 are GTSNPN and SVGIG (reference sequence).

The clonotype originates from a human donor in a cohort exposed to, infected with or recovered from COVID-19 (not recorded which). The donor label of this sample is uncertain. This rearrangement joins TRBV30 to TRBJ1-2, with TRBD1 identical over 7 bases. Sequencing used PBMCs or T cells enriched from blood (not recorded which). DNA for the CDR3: TGTGCCTGGGGAGGGACAGACTATGGCTACACCTTC. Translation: CAWGGTDYGYTF.